Listed here are 14 T cell receptor beta chains from one sample, sequenced in a study of cytomegalovirus exposure and HLA in healthy donors. Produced via immunoSEQ multiplex PCR; TCRdb's table is partial and in-frame only. The top ten hold roughly 2% of the sample, which has about 200,000 clones, 80% to 90% seen once. Sequenced: PBMCs. These receptors were obtained from a woman between 18 and 30 years old in good health and CMV-seropositive.

This rearrangement joins TRBV9 to TRBJ2-2; 7 positions agree with TRBD2. The CDR3 is made up of 15 amino acids. The germline gives CDR1 SGDLS, CDR2 YYNGEE. The V segment lost 3 bases and the J segment 6 bases; nucleotides outside the gene matches: 8. The CDR3 bases are TGTGCCAGCAGCGGGCTAGCGGAGGGGCCCGGGGAGCTGTTTTTT. Translating it yields CASSGLAEGPGELFF.

The CDR3 reads CASSLGPQSSYEQYF. In DNA form, the CDR3 reads TGTGCCAGCAGCTTAGGGCCACAAAGCTCCTACGAGCAGTACTTC. The chain joins TRBV7-8 to TRBJ2-7, with D hard to call. The CDR3 totals 15 residues. The V gene's germline CDR1 is SGHVS and CDR2 FQNEAQ. Trimming removed 1 base from V and 0 bases from J, with 10 bases in between. Drawing the rest from reference TRBV7-8 and TRBJ2-7, the complete variable domain is GAGVSQSPRYKVAKRGQDVALRCDPISGHVSLFWYQQALGQGPEFLTYFQNEAQLDKSGLPSDRFFAERPEGSVSTLKIQRTQQEDSAVYLCASSLGPQSSYEQYFGPGTRLTVT.

V and J are TRBV27 and TRBJ1-2; 12 nucleotides match TRBD1. CDR1 and CDR2 (germline): MNHEY, SMNVEV (reference sequence). The CDR3 runs 16 residues. The V segment lost 2 bases and the J segment 6 bases; nucleotides outside the gene matches: 7. The CDR3 spells CASSLGTGGGGNGYTF. The CDR3 bases are TGTGCCAGCAGTTTAGGGACAGGGGGCGGCGGTAATGGCTACACCTTC.

The J gene is TRBJ1-5, the V gene TRBV4-1; a weak D match, TRBD1 (6 bases). The V end was cut by 8 bases, the J end by 3 bases, with 14 bases between. This CDR3 is built from 14 residues. Germline values: CDR1 MGHRA, CDR2 YSYEKL. CDR3 residues: CASGPPGANQPQHF. CDR3 nucleotides: TGCGCCAGCGGACCCCCAGGGGCCAATCAGCCCCAGCATTTT.

V is TRBV27 and J is TRBJ2-7; 9 nucleotides align to TRBD2. The V gene end was trimmed by 4 bases and the J gene end by 2 bases; junction bases not matched to a gene: 9. The CDR3 is made up of 16 amino acids. The germline V gene has CDR1 MNHEY and CDR2 SMNVEV (reference sequence). The CDR3 DNA is TGTGCCAGCAGTTCCCAAGGACTAGCGCGCCCCTACGAGCAGTACTTC. Its protein is CASSSQGLARPYEQYF.

The V and J genes are TRBV5-4 and TRBJ2-7, with 16 bases matching TRBD2. Germline CDR1 is SGHNT and CDR2 is YYREEE (reference sequence). The CDR3 length is 19 residues. V dropped 3 bases and J dropped 2; count of bases not matched to a gene: 11. CDR3 in amino acids: CASSSVFGTSGRATYEQYF. The CDR3 DNA is TGTGCCAGCAGCTCCGTATTCGGGACTAGCGGGAGGGCCACCTACGAGCAGTACTTC.

V and J are TRBV6-5 and TRBJ2-6; D is uncertain. This CDR3 contains 16 residues. V was trimmed by 0 bases and J by 0 bases, leaving 6 bases between them. The germline gives CDR1 MNHEY, CDR2 SVGAGI. Here the CDR3 DNA reads TGTGCCAGCAGTTACTCGTGGAGCTCTGGGGCCAACGTCCTGACTTTC. Amino acids: CASSYSWSSGANVLTF.

The chain joins TRBV4-1 to TRBJ1-4; 12 bases are shared with TRBD1. With 0 bases clipped from V and 15 bases from J, the junction kept 11 bases outside the gene matches. From germline, CDR1 is MGHRA and CDR2 YSYEKL. The CDR3 spans 16 residues. This CDR3 reads CASSQDYRDRGRKVFF. The CDR3, as DNA: TGCGCCAGCAGCCAAGATTACCGGGACAGGGGGCGGAAGGTGTTTTTT.

The chain couples TRBV27 to TRBJ1-2; no clear D gene. CDR1 is MNHEY and CDR2 is SMNVEV in the germline V gene (reference sequence). V lost 0 bases and J lost 3, with 11 bases in between. This CDR3 has 15 residues. Here the CDR3 reads CASSLSQSGYYGYTF. The CDR3 DNA sequence: TGTGCCAGCAGTTTATCGCAGTCGGGGTACTATGGCTACACCTTC.

The chain carries TRBV5-1 and TRBJ2-1; tentatively, D is TRBD2 (6 bases). Trimming removed 1 base at V and 2 bases at J, with 10 bases between. The CDR3 sequence is 15 residues long. Germline assignment: CDR1 SGHRS and CDR2 YFSETQ. CDR3 amino acids: CASSLSGGAYNEQFF. Written as DNA, the CDR3 is TGCGCCAGCAGCTTGAGCGGAGGGGCCTACAATGAGCAGTTCTTC. The variable domain in full, with the rest retrieved from reference TRBV5-1 and TRBJ2-1, is KAGVTQTPRYLIKTRGQQVTLSCSPISGHRSVSWYQQTPGQGLQFLFEYFSETQRNKGNFPGRFSGRQFSNSRSEMNVSTLELGDSALYLCASSLSGGAYNEQFFGPGTRLTVL.

The V call is TRBV11-2, the J call TRBJ2-7; tentative D call: TRBD2 (6 bases). This CDR3 is built from 16 residues. Germline CDR1 and CDR2: SGHAT and FQNNGV. V dropped 2 bases and J dropped 0 bases, with 14 bases sitting between them. The CDR3 loop reads CASSLRLAISSYEQYF. The CDR3 DNA reads TGTGCCAGCAGCTTAAGGCTAGCGATTAGCTCCTACGAGCAGTACTTC.

V gene TRBV6-5 combines with J gene TRBJ1-4, with D perhaps TRBD1 (5 bases). CDR1 MNHEY and CDR2 SVGAGI come from the germline V gene. Trimming took 3 bases from V and 3 from J, leaving 11 bases between them. The CDR3 has 15 amino acids. The CDR3 DNA sequence: TGTGCCAGCAGTTATTCCGACAGATCTAATGAAAAACTGTTTTTT. Protein product: CASSYSDRSNEKLFF.

V gene TRBV6-1 combines with J gene TRBJ1-2, with D tentatively TRBD1 (5 bases). Germline-derived CDR1 and CDR2 are MNHNS and SASEGT. The germline V and J ends were trimmed by 2 bases and 8 bases, with 15 bases remaining between them. The CDR3 has 14 residues. The DNA for the CDR3 is TGTGCCAGCAGTGAACACAGGATTGATGGGGGCTACACCTTC. It yields the protein CASSEHRIDGGYTF.

The rearrangement links TRBV27 to TRBJ2-3; TRBD2 might be the D (5 bases). The CDR3 spans 15 residues. Germline V lookup: CDR1 MNHEY, CDR2 SMNVEV (reference sequence). The germline V and J ends were trimmed by 4 bases and 6 bases, with 17 bases remaining between them. The CDR3 spells CASSYGVSEVDTQYF. DNA for the CDR3: TGTGCCAGCAGTTACGGGGTTTCCGAAGTGGATACGCAGTATTTT.